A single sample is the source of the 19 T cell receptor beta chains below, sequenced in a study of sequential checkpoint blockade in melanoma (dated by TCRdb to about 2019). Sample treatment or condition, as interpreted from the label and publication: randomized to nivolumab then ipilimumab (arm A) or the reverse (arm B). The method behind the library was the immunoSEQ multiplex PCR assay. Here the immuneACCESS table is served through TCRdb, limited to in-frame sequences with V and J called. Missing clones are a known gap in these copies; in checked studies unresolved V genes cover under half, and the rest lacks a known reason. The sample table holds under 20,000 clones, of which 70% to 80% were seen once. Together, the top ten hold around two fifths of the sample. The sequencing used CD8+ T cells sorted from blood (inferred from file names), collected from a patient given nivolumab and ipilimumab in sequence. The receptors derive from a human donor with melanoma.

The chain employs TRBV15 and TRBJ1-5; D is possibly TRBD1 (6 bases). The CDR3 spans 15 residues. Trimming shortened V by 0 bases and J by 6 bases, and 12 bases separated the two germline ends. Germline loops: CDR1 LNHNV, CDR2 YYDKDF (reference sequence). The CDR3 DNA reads TGTGCCACCAGCAGAGATGCTGGGGGCTCTCAGCCCCAGCATTTT. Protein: CATSRDAGGSQPQHF.

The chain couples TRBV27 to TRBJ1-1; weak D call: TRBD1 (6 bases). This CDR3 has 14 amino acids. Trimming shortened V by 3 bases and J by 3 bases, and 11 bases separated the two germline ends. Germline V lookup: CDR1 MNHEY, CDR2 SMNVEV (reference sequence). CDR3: CASSLGGRDTEAFF. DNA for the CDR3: TGTGCCAGCAGTTTGGGGGGGCGCGACACTGAAGCTTTCTTT.

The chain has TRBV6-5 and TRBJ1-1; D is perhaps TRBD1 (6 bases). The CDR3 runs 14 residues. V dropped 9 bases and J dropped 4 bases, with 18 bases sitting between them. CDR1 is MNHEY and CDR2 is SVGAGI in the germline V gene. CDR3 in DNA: TGTGCCAGTAAATTACAGGGAAGGAGCACTGAAGCTTTCTTT. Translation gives CASKLQGRSTEAFF.

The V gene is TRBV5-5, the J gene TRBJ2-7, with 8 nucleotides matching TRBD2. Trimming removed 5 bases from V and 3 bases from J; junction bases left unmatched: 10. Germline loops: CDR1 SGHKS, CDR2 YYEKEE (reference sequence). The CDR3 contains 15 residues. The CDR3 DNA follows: TGTGCCAGCAGTTATGGACTAGCTAATATCTACGAGCAGTACTTC. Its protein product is CASSYGLANIYEQYF.

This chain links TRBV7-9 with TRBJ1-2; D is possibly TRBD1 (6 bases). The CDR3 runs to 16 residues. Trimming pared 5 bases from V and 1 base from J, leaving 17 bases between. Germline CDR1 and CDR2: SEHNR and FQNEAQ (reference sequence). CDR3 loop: CASSAQGPHFNYGYTF. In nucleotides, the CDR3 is TGTGCCAGCAGCGCCCAGGGGCCCCATTTTAACTATGGCTACACCTTC.

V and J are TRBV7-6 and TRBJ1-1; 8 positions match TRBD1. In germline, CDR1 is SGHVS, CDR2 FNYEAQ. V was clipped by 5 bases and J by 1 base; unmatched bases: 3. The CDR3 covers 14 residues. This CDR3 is CASSVGQANTEAFF. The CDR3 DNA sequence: TGTGCCAGCAGCGTGGGACAGGCGAACACTGAAGCTTTCTTT.

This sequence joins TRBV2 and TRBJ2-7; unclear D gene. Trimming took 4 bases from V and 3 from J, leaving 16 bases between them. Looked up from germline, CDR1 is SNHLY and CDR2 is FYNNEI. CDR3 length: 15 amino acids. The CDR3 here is CASSGQDNSFYEQYF. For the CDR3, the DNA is TGTGCCAGCAGTGGGCAGGATAACTCCTTCTACGAGCAGTACTTC.

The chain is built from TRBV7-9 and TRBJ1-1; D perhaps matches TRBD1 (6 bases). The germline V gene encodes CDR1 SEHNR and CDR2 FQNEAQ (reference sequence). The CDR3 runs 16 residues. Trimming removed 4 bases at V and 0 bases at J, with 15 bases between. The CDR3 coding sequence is TGTGCCAGCAGCTCGAACAGGGAACCCATGAACACTGAAGCTTTCTTT. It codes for CASSSNREPMNTEAFF.

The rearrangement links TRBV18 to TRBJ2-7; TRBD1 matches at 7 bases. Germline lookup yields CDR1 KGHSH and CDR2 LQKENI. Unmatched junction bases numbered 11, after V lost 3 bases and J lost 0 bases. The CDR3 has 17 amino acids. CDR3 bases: TGTGCCAGCTCACCGACTTGGGAACAGGGGAGCTCCTACGAGCAGTACTTC. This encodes CASSPTWEQGSSYEQYF.

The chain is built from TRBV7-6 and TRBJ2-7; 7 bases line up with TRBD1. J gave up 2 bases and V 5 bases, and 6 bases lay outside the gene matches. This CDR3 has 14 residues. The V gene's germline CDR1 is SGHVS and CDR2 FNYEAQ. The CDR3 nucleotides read TGTGCCAGCAGCCCAAGGACAGGCCCCTACGAGCAGTACTTC. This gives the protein CASSPRTGPYEQYF.

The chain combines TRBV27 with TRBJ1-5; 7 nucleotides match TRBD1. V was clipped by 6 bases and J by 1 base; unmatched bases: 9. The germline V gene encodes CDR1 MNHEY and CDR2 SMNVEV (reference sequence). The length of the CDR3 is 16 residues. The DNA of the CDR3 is TGTGCCAGCAGGGTGACAGGGCGGTTGAGCAATCAGCCCCAGCATTTT. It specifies CASRVTGRLSNQPQHF.

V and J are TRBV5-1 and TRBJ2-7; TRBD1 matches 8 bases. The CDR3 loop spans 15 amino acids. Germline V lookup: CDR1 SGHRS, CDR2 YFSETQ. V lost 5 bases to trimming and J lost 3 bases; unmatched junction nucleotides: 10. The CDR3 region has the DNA TGCGCCAGCAGGTCCGACAGGGGCGGTCTCTACGAGCAGTACTTC. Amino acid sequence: CASRSDRGGLYEQYF.

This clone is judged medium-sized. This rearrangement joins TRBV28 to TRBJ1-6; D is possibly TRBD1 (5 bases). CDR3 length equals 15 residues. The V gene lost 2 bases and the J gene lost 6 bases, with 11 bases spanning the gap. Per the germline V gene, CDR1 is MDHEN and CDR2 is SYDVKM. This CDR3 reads CASSLMRQGNSPLHF. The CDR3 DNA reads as TGTGCCAGCAGTTTAATGCGCCAGGGTAATTCACCCCTCCACTTT.

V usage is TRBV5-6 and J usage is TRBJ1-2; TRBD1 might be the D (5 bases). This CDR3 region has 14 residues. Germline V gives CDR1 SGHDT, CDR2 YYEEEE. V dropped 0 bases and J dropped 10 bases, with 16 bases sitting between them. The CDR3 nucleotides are TGTGCCAGCAGCTTGGGGCAGGGAATCCCCCCCTACACCTTC. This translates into CASSLGQGIPPYTF.

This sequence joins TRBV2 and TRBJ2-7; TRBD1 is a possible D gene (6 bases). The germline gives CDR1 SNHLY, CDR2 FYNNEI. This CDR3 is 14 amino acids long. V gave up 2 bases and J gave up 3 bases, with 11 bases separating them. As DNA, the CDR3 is TGTGCCAGCAGTGAACTGGACAGCAGCTACGAGCAGTACTTC. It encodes CASSELDSSYEQYF.

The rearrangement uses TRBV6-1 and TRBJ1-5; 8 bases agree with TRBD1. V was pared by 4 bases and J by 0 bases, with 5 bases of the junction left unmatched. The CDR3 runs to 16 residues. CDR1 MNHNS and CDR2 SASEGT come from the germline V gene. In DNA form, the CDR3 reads TGTGCCAGCAGTGTCGTCAGGGGGCCTAGCAATCAGCCCCAGCATTTT. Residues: CASSVVRGPSNQPQHF.

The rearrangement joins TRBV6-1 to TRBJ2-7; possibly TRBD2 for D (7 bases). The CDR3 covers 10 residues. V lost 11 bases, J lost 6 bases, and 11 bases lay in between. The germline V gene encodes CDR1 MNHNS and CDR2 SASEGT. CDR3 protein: CAVGGGEQYF. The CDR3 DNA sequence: TGTGCCGTAGGGGGGGGCGAGCAGTACTTC.

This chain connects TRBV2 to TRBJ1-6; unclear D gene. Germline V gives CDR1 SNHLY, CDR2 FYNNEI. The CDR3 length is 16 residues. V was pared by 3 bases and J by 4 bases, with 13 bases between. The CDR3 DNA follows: TGTGCCAGCAGTGATGACCGCCAGGCTTATAATTCACCCCTCCACTTT. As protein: CASSDDRQAYNSPLHF.

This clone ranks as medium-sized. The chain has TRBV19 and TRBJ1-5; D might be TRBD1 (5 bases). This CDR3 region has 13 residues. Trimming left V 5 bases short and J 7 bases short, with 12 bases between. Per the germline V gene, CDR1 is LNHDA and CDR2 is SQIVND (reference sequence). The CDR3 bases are TGTGCCAGTAGTTCTCAGGGTACCCAGCCCCAGCATTTT. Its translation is CASSSQGTQPQHF.